Sequencing of this T cell receptor (beta chain) was carried out in a study of T cells in Graves' hyperthyroidism and ophthalmopathy. Trimming shortened V by 7 bases and J by 0 bases, and 13 bases separated the two germline ends. CDR1 is MDHEN, CDR2 SYDVKM, per germline. CDR3 size: 14 residues. This clonotype was found many times. There were TCR beta CDR3 regions amplified from RNA transcripts. First-round RT-PCR targeting the TCR CDR3 was performed with the HTBI primer set. MiXCR was run by TCRdb on the multiplex PCR reads, yielding one entry per CDR3 protein. The repertoire has about 350,000 distinct CDR3 sequences, roughly 18% of them found once; the top ten carry roughly 16%.

The chain couples TRBV28 to TRBJ2-7; no firm D call. The TCR sequence derives from a woman in her thirties or forties with Graves' ophthalmopathy. The sample taken for sequencing was blood. DNA of the CDR3: TGTGCCAGCACTCAACCGGGTCACTCCTACGAGCAGTACTTC. Protein product: CASTQPGHSYEQYF. Variable domain in full (rest from reference TRBV28 and TRBJ2-7): DVKVTQSSRYLVKRTGEKVFLECVQDMDHENMFWYRQDPGLGLRLIYFSYDVKMKEKGDIPEGYSVSREKKERFSLILESASTNQTSMYLCASTQPGHSYEQYFGPGTRLTVT.